A selection of T cell receptor beta chains follows, all from one sample in a study of CD8+CD57+ T cells in acquired aplastic anemia. TCRdb redid the calling of the reads with MiXCR, one entry per CDR3 protein. The repertoire holds 400,000 to 450,000 distinct CDR3 sequences, with around 72% as singletons. What was sequenced was sorted CD4+, CD8+, or CD8+CD57+ T cells (not recorded which) from PBMCs. These receptors all stem from a human donor in good health, serving as a control. CDR3s include the opening cysteine and the closing phenylalanine or tryptophan. The D gene is left open where the match is weak. The size entry is marked missing in some rows and otherwise reads once, few, many or a size class.

TRBJ2-7	TRBV9	.	.	13	TGTGCCAGCAGCTTAGTGGGGAGGAGCGAGCAGTACTTC	CASSLVGRSEQYF
TRBJ1-6	TRBV6-5	.	TRBD1	15	TGTGCCAGCAGACCCGGACAGGGGGCCGGGACACCCCTCCACTTT	CASRPGQGAGTPLHF
TRBJ1-2	TRBV2	.	.	13	TGTGCCAGCAGTGAATGGGACGGCTATGGCTACACCTTC	CASSEWDGYGYTF
TRBJ1-2	TRBV2	few	.	12	TGTGCCAGCGGCAGGGCAGACTATGGCTACACCTTC	CASGRADYGYTF
TRBJ1-4	TRBV2	.	.	12	TGTGCCAGCAGGCGACGGGGGGAAAAACTGTTTTTT	CASRRRGEKLFF
TRBJ1-1	TRBV9	.	.	15	TGTGCCAGCAGCGAAGGCCTGATGCCGAACTACACCTCTTTCTTT	CASSEGLMPNYTSFF
TRBJ2-1	TRBV9	many	.	15	TGTGCCAGCAGCGTAGAGGGACGGATCTACAATGAGCAGTTCTTC	CASSVEGRIYNEQFF
TRBJ1-1	TRBV5-5	many	.	15	TGTGCCAGCACCCCGCGGTGGGGGGCGGACACTGAAGCTTTCTTT	CASTPRWGADTEAFF
TRBJ1-1	TRBV20-1	.	.	14	TGCAGTGCTAGAGGGGGCTCGGGGGCCGCGGAAGCTTTCTTT	CSARGGSGAAEAFF
TRBJ1-1	TRBV5-6	.	.	11	TGTGCCAGCAGCTTGTATCAGGAGGCTTTCTTT	CASSLYQEAFF
TRBJ2-3	TRBV11-3	.	.	16	TGTGCCAGCAGCGTAGCCAGGACGAGTTCCTCGGATACGCAGTATTTT	CASSVARTSSSDTQYF
TRBJ2-3	TRBV29-1	.	TRBD2	13	TGCAGCGTCCAGCGGGGATCCGCAGATACGCAGTATTTT	CSVQRGSADTQYF
TRBJ2-1	TRBV7-2	few	TRBD2	14	TGTGCCAGCAGCTCGGGGGGGCCGTGGAATGAGCAGTTCTTC	CASSSGGPWNEQFF
TRBJ1-1	TRBV7-6	.	TRBD1	14	TGTGCCAGCAGCTTAGCTAGACAGGGGTATGACTACACCTTT	CASSLARQGYDYTF
TRBJ2-2	TRBV5-1	.	.	14	TGTGCCAGCAGCCTGGTACCAAACTCCGGGGAGCTGTTTTTT	CASSLVPNSGELFF
TRBJ1-3	TRBV20-1	many	.	15	TGCAGTGCTAGAGATTCTTGGGGTTCTGGAAACACCATATATTTT	CSARDSWGSGNTIYF
TRBJ1-2	TRBV20-1	.	.	13	TGCAGTGCTAGCGGATCCGGGGTCGGTGGATACACCTTC	CSASGSGVGGYTF
TRBJ2-2	TRBV12-3/TRBV12-4	.	TRBD1	15	TGTGCCAGCAGTGCGGACAGGGTCTCGACCGGGGAGCTGTTTTTT	CASSADRVSTGELFF
TRBJ1-1	TRBV7-2	.	.	14	TGTGCCAGCAGCGGGGGCCGGGGGACTGGCTACACCTTCTTT	CASSGGRGTGYTFF
TRBJ1-2	TRBV6-5	.	.	12	TGTGCCAGCAGTGGCTCGTGGTCCGGCTACACCTTC	CASSGSWSGYTF
TRBJ2-1	TRBV20-1	.	TRBD1	12	TGCAGCGCTAATAAGACAGGGGCTCCGCAGTTCTTC	CSANKTGAPQFF
TRBJ1-3	TRBV19	.	.	16	TGTGCCAGCACCGGTCAGGGATATCAGCCCGGAAACTCCATAGATTTT	CASTGQGYQPGNSIDF
TRBJ1-4	TRBV30	many	.	11	TGTGCCTGGAGCGAGGCTTCGAAACTGTTTTTT	CAWSEASKLFF
TRBJ1-1	TRBV25-1	many	.	16	TGTGCCAGCAGTGAGATTGGGGGGTGGATGAACACTGAAGCTTTCTTT	CASSEIGGWMNTEAFF
TRBJ2-1	TRBV6-9	.	TRBD1	16	TGTGCCAGCTTAGTCACGAGACAGGGGTGGGAAAATGAGCAGTTCTTC	CASLVTRQGWENEQFF
TRBJ1-6	TRBV19	.	.	12	TGTGCCAGCAGTATCTGGGATCCACCCCTCCACTTT	CASSIWDPPLHF
TRBJ1-1	TRBV2	once	.	13	TGTGCCAGCAGCCAAGCAGGCGGTGCAAAAGCTTTCTTT	CASSQAGGAKAFF
TRBJ2-7	TRBV10-2	.	TRBD2	14	TGCGCCAGCAGCAGGGAGGGTAGCTCCTACGAGCAGTACTTC	CASSREGSSYEQYF
TRBJ1-1	TRBV20-1	many	.	16	TGCAGTGCTAGAGATTTTCCAGGACCAACGGCCACTGAAGCTTTCTTT	CSARDFPGPTATEAFF
TRBJ1-4	TRBV4-2	many	.	14	TGTGCCAGCAGCCCGGGAACCCTGAAGGAAAAACTGTTTTTT	CASSPGTLKEKLFF
TRBJ1-1	TRBV15	.	TRBD1	16	TGTGCCACCAGCAGAGATCACAGGGGATTGAACACTGAAGCTTTCTTT	CATSRDHRGLNTEAFF
TRBJ1-1	TRBV5-1	.	.	15	TGTGCCAGCGGACCACTGGCAGGGGTGAACACTGAAGCTTTCTTT	CASGPLAGVNTEAFF
TRBJ2-3	TRBV29-1	.	.	13	TGCAGCGTTGAGTACTCGGCGGCAGATACGCAGTATTTT	CSVEYSAADTQYF
TRBJ2-7	TRBV12-3/TRBV12-4	many	TRBD1	16	TGTGCCAGCAGTCCTGTAGACAGGGAGAGCACCTACGAGCAGTACTTC	CASSPVDRESTYEQYF
TRBJ2-5	TRBV9	.	TRBD1	15	TGTGCCAGCAGCCCGACGACAGGGGGCGGGGAGACCCAGTACTTC	CASSPTTGGGETQYF
TRBJ1-4	TRBV5-1	many	.	13	TGCGCCAGCATCGGACGGGGGTTTGAAAAACTGTTTTTT	CASIGRGFEKLFF
TRBJ1-6	TRBV29-1	few	.	14	TGCAGCGTGGCCGCCAGTGCTCAAAATTCACCCCTCCACTTT	CSVAASAQNSPLHF
TRBJ2-3	TRBV20-1	.	.	15	TGCAGTGCTGGCCGGGACGACGACAGCACAGATACGCAGTATTTT	CSAGRDDDSTDTQYF
TRBJ2-3	TRBV12-5	.	.	14	TGTGCCACCAGCCCCCCGGAAGGGGTAGATACGCAGTATTTT	CATSPPEGVDTQYF
TRBJ2-6	TRBV5-8	many	TRBD1	19	TGTGCCAGCAGCTTGGTTTTTGGGACAGGGCTCACCCCCTCCAACGTCCTGACTTTC	CASSLVFGTGLTPSNVLTF
TRBJ1-6	TRBV15	.	.	15	TGTGCCACCAGCAGAGATCCGGCAGGGGATTCACCCCTCCACTTT	CATSRDPAGDSPLHF
TRBJ1-1	TRBV7-2	many	TRBD1	14	TGTGCCAGCAGCGCCCGACAGGGGGACACTGAAGCTTTCTTT	CASSARQGDTEAFF
TRBJ2-3	TRBV6-2/TRBV6-3	once	.	11	TGTGCCAGCAGGAGTCATTTTGCGCAGTATTTT	CASRSHFAQYF
TRBJ1-1	TRBV12-3/TRBV12-4	many	TRBD1	16	TGTGCCAGCAGTCCCCCCACCGGGACAGATAACACTGAAGCTTTCTTT	CASSPPTGTDNTEAFF
TRBJ2-3	TRBV15	few	.	12	TGTGCCACCAGTTCGGGGGCAGATACGCAGTATTTT	CATSSGADTQYF
TRBJ1-2	TRBV14	.	TRBD1	13	TGTGCCAGCAGCCAGCTACAGGGGAATGGCTACACCTTC	CASSQLQGNGYTF
TRBJ2-2	TRBV6-6	few	.	20	TGTGCCAGCAGTTACTCGCCACGATCCGACAAGGGGCGAGACACCGGGGAGCTGTTTTTT	CASSYSPRSDKGRDTGELFF
TRBJ1-1	TRBV20-1	many	.	13	TGCAGTGCTAACTGGGTGGAGAACACTGAAGCTTTCTTT	CSANWVENTEAFF
TRBJ1-1	TRBV20-1	.	.	12	TGCAGTGCTAGGTTTATGGAGACTGAAGCTTTCTTT	CSARFMETEAFF
TRBJ2-3	TRBV19	.	.	17	TGTGCCAGCACCCAAGAGTTTAAGACCGCCTATCAAGATACGCAGTATTTT	CASTQEFKTAYQDTQYF
TRBJ1-2	TRBV2	.	TRBD1	15	TGTGCCAGCAGTGGCGGACAGGGTGCAAACTATGGCTACACCTTC	CASSGGQGANYGYTF
TRBJ2-1	TRBV6-6	many	.	14	TGTGCCAGCAGTTCACCGACGAACTACAATGAGCAGTTCTTC	CASSSPTNYNEQFF
TRBJ2-7	TRBV7-9	.	TRBD2	13	TGTGCCAGCAGCCCTAGCGGGGGGGCCGGGCAGTACTTC	CASSPSGGAGQYF
TRBJ2-7	TRBV7-9	once	.	15	TGTGCCAGCACCGTGGGAGAGGGAAAGCCCCAGGATTTGTACTTC	CASTVGEGKPQDLYF
TRBJ1-1	TRBV9	.	.	22	.	CASSVDTDQPQHFGDGNTEAFF